The 29 T cell receptor beta chains below were found in one sample sequenced in a study of cytomegalovirus exposure and HLA in healthy donors. The repertoire was sequenced with immunoSEQ multiplex PCR; TCRdb's copy has only in-frame clones and lacks some. Here the sample spans around 60,000 clones, 95% to 97% being singletons. The sequenced sample consisted of PBMCs. The receptors were sampled from a woman aged 18 to 35 in good health and CMV-seronegative.

The chain recombines TRBV7-8 with TRBJ2-2; no clear D. Germline V gene data show CDR1 as SGHVS and CDR2 as FQNEAQ. The CDR3 totals 14 residues. V lost 0 bases and J lost 5, with 7 bases in between. CDR3 nucleotides: TGTGCCAGCAGCTTAGCGGTGAGGACCGGGGAGCTGTTTTTT. Its translation is CASSLAVRTGELFF.

The rearrangement joins TRBV29-1 to TRBJ2-5; 8 nucleotides agree with TRBD2. CDR1 and CDR2 from the germline V gene are SQVTM and ANQGSEA. J gave up 2 bases and V 6 bases, and 11 bases lay outside the gene matches. This CDR3 is built from 15 residues. CDR3 bases: TGCAGCGTCCCCGGCCGGGGGGGCCTACAAGAGACCCAGTACTTC. Its protein is CSVPGRGGLQETQYF.

The V and J genes are TRBV15 and TRBJ1-2; 8 bases fit TRBD1. CDR1 LNHNV and CDR2 YYDKDF come from the germline V gene (reference sequence). The V gene end was trimmed by 4 bases and the J gene end by 5 bases; junction bases not matched to a gene: 3. The CDR3 spans 13 residues. The CDR3 nucleotides read TGTGCCACCAGCACGGGACAGGAATATGGCTACACCTTC. Its protein is CATSTGQEYGYTF. Full variable domain (remainder filled in from reference TRBV15 and TRBJ1-2): DAMVIQNPRYQVTQFGKPVTLSCSQTLNHNVMYWYQQKSSQAPKLLFHYYDKDFNNEADTPDNFQSRRPNTSFCFLDIRSPGLGDTAMYLCATSTGQEYGYTFGSGTRLTVV.

This clone occurred once. The J gene is TRBJ2-5, the V gene TRBV6-1, with TRBD2 matching 8 bases. This CDR3 comprises 14 residues. Trimming at V came to 6 bases and at J to 5 bases, leaving 8 bases not matched to a gene. Per germline, CDR1 MNHNS and CDR2 SASEGT. CDR3 bases: TGTGCCAGCAGCGCGAGCGGGAGTAGGGAGACCCAGTACTTC. Translated, it gives CASSASGSRETQYF.

The CDR3, as DNA: TGTGCCAGCAGCTTAGTAGCTAGCGGGGTCTACGAGCAGTACTTC. Translated, it gives CASSLVASGVYEQYF. This chain uses TRBV11-2 with TRBJ2-7; 9 bases match TRBD2. Germline V gene sequence: CDR1 SGHAT, CDR2 FQNNGV. With 1 base clipped from V and 3 bases from J, the junction kept 4 bases outside the gene matches. The CDR3 consists of 15 residues.

The chain is built from TRBV6-1 and TRBJ2-5, with D tentatively TRBD2 (5 bases). V lost 1 base, J lost 4 bases, and 13 bases lay in between. Germline assignment: CDR1 MNHNS and CDR2 SASEGT. CDR3 length: 15 residues. CDR3: CASSEGWPGRETQYF. CDR3 coding DNA: TGTGCCAGCAGTGAAGGGTGGCCGGGAAGAGAGACCCAGTACTTC.

The gene calls are TRBV9 and TRBJ1-3, with D uncertain. Germline assignment: CDR1 SGDLS and CDR2 YYNGEE. This CDR3 contains 14 residues. V was pared by 0 bases and J by 2 bases, with 6 bases between. CDR3 in amino acids: CASSVANPGNTIYF. CDR3 sequence (DNA): TGTGCCAGCAGCGTAGCCAATCCTGGAAACACCATATATTTT.

This chain uses TRBV7-3 with TRBJ2-1; 8 bases are a match to TRBD2. Germline V lookup: CDR1 SGHTA, CDR2 FQGTGA. The CDR3 covers 15 residues. The V and J ends lost 5 bases and 9 bases, in that order; junction bases with no gene match: 12. The CDR3 DNA is TGTGCCAGCAGCCCCCGCGGCGGGGGGCCCGGTGAGCAGTTCTTC. Translated, it gives CASSPRGGGPGEQFF.

The gene calls are TRBV5-5 and TRBJ2-2; TRBD2 matches at 7 bases. The CDR3 contains 16 residues. Per germline, CDR1 SGHKS and CDR2 YYEKEE (reference sequence). The V gene end was trimmed by 4 bases and the J gene end by 6 bases; junction bases not matched to a gene: 12. The DNA of the CDR3 is TGTGCCAGCAGCCGGGGACTACCACAGTGGGCCGGGGAGCTGTTTTTT. Its protein is CASSRGLPQWAGELFF. Full variable domain (missing parts from reference TRBV5-5 and TRBJ2-2): DAGVTQSPTHLIKTRGQQVTLRCSPISGHKSVSWYQQVLGQGPQFIFQYYEKEERGRGNFPDRFSARQFPNYSSELNVNALLLGDSALYLCASSRGLPQWAGELFFGEGSRLTVL.

The rearrangement joins TRBV6-5 to TRBJ1-1, with 11 bases fitting TRBD1. Germline trimming cut 2 bases from V and 11 bases from J; bases unmatched to any gene: 7. This CDR3 is built from 14 residues. CDR1 and CDR2 from the germline V gene are MNHEY and SVGAGI. Here the CDR3 reads CASSYDGQGARAFF. CDR3 nucleotides: TGTGCCAGCAGTTACGACGGACAGGGGGCGCGGGCTTTCTTT.

Of note for this clone: Other nucleotide sequences in the sample specify the same CDR3. The chain is built from TRBV6-4 and TRBJ2-3; 11 bases are a match to TRBD2. Germline loops: CDR1 MRHNA, CDR2 SNTAGT. This CDR3 comprises 16 residues. V dropped 2 bases and J dropped 4; count of bases not matched to a gene: 5. The CDR3 here is CASSDGTSGGADTQYF. DNA of the CDR3: TGTGCCAGCAGTGACGGGACTAGCGGCGGAGCAGATACGCAGTATTTT.

The chain joins TRBV19 to TRBJ1-5, with D perhaps matching TRBD1 (5 bases). The CDR3 covers 13 residues. Trimming removed 5 bases at V and 0 bases at J, with 5 bases between. Germline-derived CDR1 and CDR2 are LNHDA and SQIVND (reference sequence). The CDR3 loop reads CASSGASNQPQHF. CDR3 DNA sequence: TGTGCCAGTAGTGGGGCTAGCAATCAGCCCCAGCATTTT.

CDR3 amino acids: CASSLGPTQYF. Written as DNA, the CDR3 is TGTGCCAGCAGCTTGGGGCCTACGCAGTATTTT. The chain is built from TRBV5-6 and TRBJ2-3; D gene uncertain. Germline-derived CDR1 and CDR2 are SGHDT and YYEEEE. CDR3 size: 11 residues. V lost 0 bases, J lost 8 bases, and 4 bases lay in between. The full variable domain, with the rest looked up from reference TRBV5-6 and TRBJ2-3, is DAGVTQSPTHLIKTRGQQVTLRCSPKSGHDTVSWYQQALGQGPQFIFQYYEEEERQRGNFPDRFSGHQFPNYSSELNVNALLLGDSALYLCASSLGPTQYFGPGTRLTVL.

The chain recombines TRBV14 with TRBJ2-1; TRBD2 matches 12 bases. CDR3 length equals 15 residues. Trimming at V came to 4 bases and at J to 4 bases, leaving 2 bases not matched to a gene. Germline V gives CDR1 SGHDN, CDR2 FVKESK. The CDR3 nucleotides are TGTGCCAGCAGCCTACTAGCGGGAGGATACAATGAGCAGTTCTTC. Amino acids: CASSLLAGGYNEQFF.

V usage is TRBV27 and J usage is TRBJ1-5; tentative D call: TRBD1 (5 bases). Germline CDR1 reads MNHEY; CDR2 reads SMNVEV (reference sequence). The CDR3 is made up of 15 amino acids. The V gene lost 3 bases and the J gene lost 9 bases, with 18 bases spanning the gap. The CDR3 nucleotides are TGTGCCAGCAGTTTGATGGGCGGGGCCCCGGGGCCCCAGCATTTT. This encodes CASSLMGGAPGPQHF.

The genes are TRBV4-3 and TRBJ2-7; 8 bases are shared with TRBD2. Trimming cost V 3 bases and J 2 bases; bases outside gene matches: 0. The CDR3 has 13 residues. Germline V lookup: CDR1 LGHNA, CDR2 YSLEER. CDR3 sequence reads: CASSHGGAYEQYF. Written as DNA, the CDR3 is TGCGCCAGCAGCCACGGGGGGGCCTACGAGCAGTACTTC.

This clone was seen just once. The J gene is TRBJ1-2, the V gene TRBV27; 7 bases fit TRBD1. The germline V gene has CDR1 MNHEY and CDR2 SMNVEV (reference sequence). Trimming removed 3 bases from V and 7 bases from J; junction bases left unmatched: 17. This CDR3 contains 17 residues. The CDR3 DNA follows: TGTGCCAGCAGTTTCTTTCCAATGTCCAGGGGGAGTCGTGGCTACACCTTC. Amino acids: CASSFFPMSRGSRGYTF.

A single count supports this clone. The chain couples TRBV6-7 to TRBJ2-4, with D perhaps matching TRBD1 (6 bases). TRBV6-7 is an ORF, and what it does is uncertain. The CDR3 sequence is 16 residues long. V was trimmed by 0 bases and J by 1 base, leaving 10 bases between them. The CDR3, as DNA: TGTGCCAGCAGTTACTCCCCCGACAGGGCCAAAAACATTCAGTACTTC. It is translated as CASSYSPDRAKNIQYF.

The J gene is TRBJ1-2, the V gene TRBV5-1; 9 positions agree with TRBD1. Per the germline V gene, CDR1 is SGHRS and CDR2 is YFSETQ. The CDR3 loop spans 14 amino acids. After removal of 1 base from V and 4 bases from J, the junction contained 2 bases not matched to a gene. The CDR3 nucleotides are TGCGCCAGCAGCTTGACGACAGGGGGCTATGGCTACACCTTC. Translated: CASSLTTGGYGYTF.

The J gene is TRBJ1-5, the V gene TRBV7-9; D is ambiguous. CDR1 is SEHNR, CDR2 FQNEAQ, per germline (reference sequence). The ends were cut back, 1 base at V and 7 bases at J, with 11 bases in the middle. The CDR3 extends over 14 amino acids. This CDR3 is CASSLGSSGQPQHF. The CDR3 DNA is TGTGCCAGCAGCTTAGGATCCTCGGGGCAGCCCCAGCATTTT.

V gene TRBV19 combines with J gene TRBJ2-7; TRBD2 matches at 9 bases. Trimming at V came to 3 bases and at J to 2 bases, leaving 2 bases not matched to a gene. Per the germline V gene, CDR1 is LNHDA and CDR2 is SQIVND (reference sequence). The CDR3 consists of 14 residues. Written as DNA, the CDR3 is TGTGCCAGTAGTATGGCGGGAGGGACCTACGAGCAGTACTTC. Residues: CASSMAGGTYEQYF. Drawing the rest from reference TRBV19 and TRBJ2-7, the complete variable domain is DGGITQSPKYLFRKEGQNVTLSCEQNLNHDAMYWYRQDPGQGLRLIYYSQIVNDFQKGDIAEGYSVSREKKESFPLTVTSAQKNPTAFYLCASSMAGGTYEQYFGPGTRLTVT.

This chain connects TRBV2 to TRBJ2-3; TRBD2 is a possible D gene (8 bases). The CDR3 has 19 amino acids. V was pared by 6 bases and J by 5 bases, with 30 bases between. From germline, CDR1 is SNHLY and CDR2 FYNNEI. As DNA, the CDR3 is TGTGCCAGCAGCCGAGCCCCGGAGGGGGCGGGGGGCTCTTTAGATACGCAGTATTTT. This encodes CASSRAPEGAGGSLDTQYF.

The genes are TRBV6-4 and TRBJ2-2, with TRBD1 matching over 9 bases. Germline V gene sequence: CDR1 MRHNA, CDR2 SNTAGT. The CDR3 loop spans 14 amino acids. J gave up 3 bases and V 5 bases, and 1 base lay outside the gene matches. This chain's CDR3 is CASSWTGDTGELFF. The CDR3 region has the DNA TGTGCCAGCAGTTGGACAGGGGACACCGGGGAGCTGTTTTTT.

The V and J genes are TRBV4-1 and TRBJ2-3; tentatively, D is TRBD1 (6 bases). V was clipped by 6 bases and J by 2 bases, with 12 bases between them. The CDR3 contains 14 residues. Germline V CDR1 and CDR2: MGHRA, YSYEKL. CDR3 sequence: CASSDRILTDTQYF. Written as DNA, the CDR3 is TGCGCCAGCAGTGACAGGATCCTCACAGATACGCAGTATTTT.

The chain couples TRBV20-1 to TRBJ2-7; D might be TRBD2 (5 bases). V lost 6 bases and J lost 2, with 8 bases in between. The CDR3 covers 11 residues. Per germline, CDR1 DFQATT and CDR2 SNEGSKA (reference sequence). CDR3 sequence (DNA): TGCAGTGCAGCGGAGGCCTACGAGCAGTACTTC. This gives the protein CSAAEAYEQYF.

This chain links TRBV2 with TRBJ1-3; D ambiguous. V was pared by 6 bases and J by 2 bases, with 8 bases between. The CDR3 covers 13 residues. CDR1 is SNHLY, CDR2 FYNNEI, per germline. In DNA form, the CDR3 reads TGTGCCAGCAGACCCGGAGCTGGAAACACCATATATTTT. Its translation: CASRPGAGNTIYF. The entire variable domain, with the rest obtained from reference TRBV2 and TRBJ1-3, is as follows: EPEVTQTPSHQVTQMGQEVILRCVPISNHLYFYWYRQILGQKVEFLVSFYNNEISEKSEIFDDQFSVERPDGSNFTLKIRSTKLEDSAMYFCASRPGAGNTIYFGEGSWLTVV.

Remarks on this clone: The junction shows a germline mismatch at one end, possibly a read error. The chain combines TRBV5-6 with TRBJ1-5, with 7 bases identical to TRBD1. The CDR3 sequence is 14 residues long. Germline CDR1 SGHDT, CDR2 YYEEEE. Written as DNA, the CDR3 is TGTGTCAGCAGCTCCCTACAGGGGAATCAGCCCCAGCATTTT. Protein: CVSSSLQGNQPQHF. The whole variable domain, remainder taken from reference TRBV5-6 and TRBJ1-5, is DAGVTQSPTHLIKTRGQQVTLRCSPKSGHDTVSWYQQALGQGPQFIFQYYEEEERQRGNFPDRFSGHQFPNYSSELNVNALLLGDSALYLCVSSSLQGNQPQHFGDGTRLSIL.

As to this clone: A junction end diverges from the germline sequence, so it may reflect a read error. The DNA of the CDR3 is TGTGGCAGCAGCTTATCGGGTGCGTTTGGTGAAAAACTGTTTTTT. Its protein is CGSSLSGAFGEKLFF. The rearrangement joins TRBV7-6 to TRBJ1-4; no clear D gene. The germline gives CDR1 SGHVS, CDR2 FNYEAQ. The CDR3 loop spans 15 amino acids.

The CDR3 protein is CASSHADRAYEQYF. The CDR3 DNA reads as TGTGCCAGCAGCCACGCGGACAGGGCCTACGAGCAGTACTTC. The rearrangement links TRBV16 to TRBJ2-7, with 8 positions matching TRBD1. Losses at the gene ends were 3 bases for V and 2 bases for J; bases not matched to a gene: 3. This CDR3 is 14 amino acids long. Germline CDR1 KGHSY, CDR2 FQNENV.